Below are 20 T cell receptor beta chains sequenced from a single sample in a study of sequential checkpoint blockade in melanoma. Profiling relied on immunoSEQ multiplex PCR, and the TCRdb table lists in-frame clones only, not all of them. The sample lists roughly 29,000 clones; about 83% were seen once. Regarding treatment: randomized to nivolumab then ipilimumab (arm A) or the reverse (arm B). The material was CD8+ T cells sorted from blood (inferred from file names), obtained from a patient given nivolumab and ipilimumab in sequence. Source of these receptors: a human donor with melanoma.

The chain links TRBV4-3 to TRBJ2-2; D is uncertain. The V and J ends lost 0 bases and 6 bases respectively, with 5 bases between them. Looked up from germline, CDR1 is LGHNA and CDR2 is YSLEER. The CDR3 loop spans 13 amino acids. The CDR3 coding sequence is TGCGCCAGCAGCCAAGATCTCCCCGGGGAGCTGTTTTTT. It is translated as CASSQDLPGELFF.

V and J are TRBV15 and TRBJ2-3; D is perhaps TRBD2 (5 bases). Trimming cost V 6 bases and J 2 bases, with 15 bases left between them. Germline lookup yields CDR1 LNHNV and CDR2 YYDKDF (reference sequence). The CDR3 length is 15 residues. The CDR3 bases are TGTGCCACCAGGGACTCCAGCCAATCCACAGATACGCAGTATTTT. It codes for CATRDSSQSTDTQYF.

This sequence joins TRBV5-1 and TRBJ2-7; 8 nucleotides line up with TRBD2. CDR1 and CDR2 from the germline V gene are SGHRS and YFSETQ. V was pared by 3 bases and J by 2 bases, with 19 bases of the junction left unmatched. The CDR3 loop spans 19 amino acids. This chain's CDR3 is CASSSTGEASGFRPYEQYF. The CDR3, as DNA: TGCGCCAGCAGCTCTACTGGGGAGGCTAGCGGGTTCCGCCCCTACGAGCAGTACTTC.

The chain has TRBV6-4 and TRBJ2-7; 9 bases are a match to TRBD1. The CDR3 is made up of 15 amino acids. V dropped 6 bases and J dropped 7; count of bases not matched to a gene: 13. The germline V gene encodes CDR1 MRHNA and CDR2 SNTAGT. The CDR3 protein is CASRTSQGQGREQYF. The CDR3 DNA reads as TGTGCCAGCAGAACGTCCCAGGGACAGGGCAGAGAGCAGTACTTC.

The chain employs TRBV4-1 and TRBJ1-5; perhaps TRBD1 as D (5 bases). The V gene's germline CDR1 is MGHRA and CDR2 YSYEKL. The CDR3 consists of 15 residues. Trimming shortened V by 0 bases and J by 2 bases, and 8 bases separated the two germline ends. The CDR3 region is CASSQDPTGNQPQHF. CDR3 DNA sequence: TGCGCCAGCAGCCAAGACCCGACAGGCAATCAGCCCCAGCATTTT.

CDR3 in amino acids: CASSQVFQGSEQFF. Written as DNA, the CDR3 is TGCGCCAGCAGCCAAGTTTTTCAGGGGTCTGAGCAGTTCTTC. The J gene is TRBJ2-1, the V gene TRBV4-3; D may be TRBD1 (6 bases). This CDR3 is 14 amino acids long. CDR1 is LGHNA and CDR2 is YSLEER in the germline V gene. V was pared by 1 base and J by 9 bases, with 13 bases between.

Only a few counts were recorded for this clone. CDR3 nucleotides: TGTGCCAGTAATACAGGGGAGGAGCAGTACTTC. Its translation: CASNTGEEQYF. The chain is built from TRBV19 and TRBJ2-7, with 7 bases that match TRBD1. J was trimmed by 7 bases and V by 7 bases; bases with no gene match: 4. This CDR3 has 11 amino acids. In germline, CDR1 is LNHDA, CDR2 SQIVND (reference sequence).

The gene calls are TRBV6-5 and TRBJ1-1; D is perhaps TRBD1 (6 bases). This CDR3 comprises 14 residues. Germline CDR1 MNHEY, CDR2 SVGAGI. V shed 6 bases and J shed 0 bases, with 11 bases lying between them. DNA for the CDR3: TGTGCCAGCAGGAAGACAGGTATGAACACTGAAGCTTTCTTT. Translated, it gives CASRKTGMNTEAFF.

The gene calls are TRBV6-5 and TRBJ1-5; D not certain. Germline CDR1 and CDR2: MNHEY and SVGAGI. The V and J ends lost 10 bases and 5 bases respectively, with 15 bases between them. The CDR3 is made up of 13 amino acids. The CDR3 sequence is CATRREPYQPQHF. CDR3 in DNA: TGTGCCACCAGAAGGGAGCCCTATCAGCCCCAGCATTTT.

The chain joins TRBV7-6 to TRBJ2-7; no firm D call. Germline lookup yields CDR1 SGHVS and CDR2 FNYEAQ. The length of the CDR3 is 13 residues. Trimming removed 1 base from V and 2 bases from J, with 6 bases in between. CDR3: CASSLGATYEQYF. The CDR3 nucleotides are TGTGCCAGCAGCTTAGGGGCAACCTACGAGCAGTACTTC.

The chain links TRBV6-5 to TRBJ1-5; a possible D gene is TRBD1 (5 bases). The CDR3 extends over 14 amino acids. Germline V gene data show CDR1 as MNHEY and CDR2 as SVGAGI. The V gene lost 6 bases and the J gene lost 5 bases, with 14 bases spanning the gap. CDR3: CASSPRQGDQPQHF. The DNA of the CDR3 is TGTGCCAGCAGCCCCAGGCAGGGTGATCAGCCCCAGCATTTT.

The rearrangement links TRBV9 to TRBJ1-4; D not certain. The CDR3 runs to 15 residues. Germline CDR1 is SGDLS and CDR2 is YYNGEE. V was clipped by 4 bases and J by 1 base, with 11 bases between them. In DNA form, the CDR3 reads TGTGCCAGCAGCCAATCAGGCCGAACTAATGAAAAACTGTTTTTT. Translation: CASSQSGRTNEKLFF.

The V call is TRBV4-2, the J call TRBJ2-3; tentatively, D is TRBD2 (5 bases). The CDR3 contains 14 residues. Looked up from germline, CDR1 is LGHNA and CDR2 is YNFKEQ. V was cut by 4 bases and J by 8 bases, with 16 bases left in between. CDR3 amino acids: CASSLLGEWTTQYF. CDR3 coding DNA: TGTGCCAGCAGCCTTCTCGGGGAGTGGACTACGCAGTATTTT.

The rearrangement joins TRBV9 to TRBJ2-7, with 9 bases matching TRBD2. Germline assignment: CDR1 SGDLS and CDR2 YYNGEE. Trimming took 5 bases from V and 3 from J; bases not matched to a gene: 12. The CDR3 covers 16 residues. CDR3 residues: CASSSREGPSVYEQYF. CDR3 in DNA: TGTGCCAGCAGTTCGCGGGAGGGCCCGTCCGTCTACGAGCAGTACTTC. Looking up the rest from reference TRBV9 and TRBJ2-7 gives the full variable domain: DSGVTQTPKHLITATGQRVTLRCSPRSGDLSVYWYQQSLDQGLQFLIQYYNGEERAKGNILERFSAQQFPDLHSELNLSSLELGDSALYFCASSSREGPSVYEQYFGPGTRLTVT.

Here the CDR3 DNA reads TGCGCCTCATCCGGGACAGGGGTTAGCGAGCAGTACTTC. Encoded protein: CASSGTGVSEQYF. V and J are TRBV10-1 and TRBJ2-7, with 10 positions matching TRBD1. The ends lost 11 bases at V and 6 bases at J; junction bases unmatched: 10. Germline CDR1 reads WNHNN; CDR2 reads SYGVQD (reference sequence). CDR3 size: 13 residues.

A few counts support this clone. The V gene is TRBV9, the J gene TRBJ2-1; 15 nucleotides align to TRBD2. Germline CDR1 reads SGDLS; CDR2 reads YYNGEE. With 4 bases clipped from V and 9 bases from J, the junction kept 8 bases outside the gene matches. This CDR3 has 16 amino acids. DNA of the CDR3: TGTGCCAGCAGCCCCGGGACTAGCGGGAGGAGGGGTGAGCAGTTCTTC. Translating gives CASSPGTSGRRGEQFF.

This clone occurred a few times. This CDR3 reads CASSSIAGGEFF. The DNA for the CDR3 is TGTGCCAGCAGCTCTATAGCGGGGGGGGAGTTCTTC. The chain employs TRBV7-8 and TRBJ2-1; 11 nucleotides line up with TRBD2. With 4 bases clipped from V and 14 bases from J, the junction kept 4 bases outside the gene matches. This CDR3 region has 12 residues. CDR1 and CDR2 from the germline V gene are SGHVS and FQNEAQ.

V is TRBV7-8 and J is TRBJ1-1, with a possible D match to TRBD1 (6 bases). V lost 1 base to trimming and J lost 8 bases, with 11 bases between them. Germline CDR1 and CDR2: SGHVS and FQNEAQ. This CDR3 has 13 amino acids. The CDR3 loop is CASSLEGVGEAFF. CDR3 coding DNA: TGTGCCAGCAGCTTAGAGGGGGTAGGGGAAGCTTTCTTT.

The V call is TRBV5-1, the J call TRBJ2-7; possibly TRBD1 for D (6 bases). In germline, CDR1 is SGHRS, CDR2 YFSETQ. The CDR3 is made up of 15 amino acids. The germline V and J ends were trimmed by 4 bases and 2 bases, with 16 bases remaining between them. The CDR3 spells CASSPRVDSTYEQYF. The CDR3 coding sequence is TGCGCCAGCAGCCCACGGGTGGACAGCACCTACGAGCAGTACTTC.

This sequence joins TRBV12-2 and TRBJ2-1; the table's D call of TRBD2 was not tested on the DNA. TRBV12-2 is classified as a pseudogene. This CDR3 spans 19 amino acids. The CDR3 sequence: CASRLAPSTGTRRPDEQFF. CDR3 nucleotides: TGTGCAAGTCGCTTAGCGCCAAGCACCGGGACTAGACGACCTGATGAGCAGTTCTTC.